The subject of this entry is one T cell receptor (beta chain). This receptor's antigen is unknown. No per-base quality is available; no much larger clone lies one base away. The data were taken from a study of T cells in Graves' hyperthyroidism and ophthalmopathy (dated by TCRdb to between 2017 and 2020). About the investigation overall: To identify distinguishing TCR V-J signatures, a discovery cohort of about 100 patients was used, comprising 43 with Graves' ophthalmopathy and 57 with stable Graves' hyperthyroidism. Prospective prediction of ophthalmopathy was tested in an independent validation cohort of about 19 hyperthyroidism patients and roughly 16 patients who later progressed to ophthalmopathy. The roughly 90 discovery patients were divided at random into training and test sets in a 7:3 ratio. In addition, the study compared T-cell repertoires in thyroid tissue and in blood from a handful of Graves' hyperthyroidism patients. Once sampling was done, hyperthyroidism patients were given methimazole at a starting dose of 30 mg daily, whereas ophthalmopathy patients were given high-dose intravenous methylprednisolone. According to the paper, TCR Vbeta CDR3 sequencing was carried out on some 130 peripheral blood samples, which came from 40 to 45 ophthalmopathy, around 74 hyperthyroidism and approximately 17 progressor patients.

Amplification of TCR beta CDR3 regions was carried out from RNA transcripts. The first round of RT-PCR for the TCR CDR3 was performed with the HTBI primer set and the Qiagen OneStep RT-PCR kit. A second multiplex PCR round built the libraries, followed by size selection and purification. Paired-end sequencing of the libraries was performed with 100 bp reads on an Illumina HiSeq2000. The study's own analysis went as follows. SOAPnuke was used to process the raw data, throwing out any read that contained adapters or uncalled bases, had a mean Phred below 15, or lacked an exact constant-primer or identifier match. High-quality paired reads were merged using COPE v1.2.5, and each unique nucleotide sequence was defined as a clonotype. MiTCR v1.1 was used to align clonotypes to the IMGT TRBV, TRBD and TRBJ reference segments. Analysis was restricted to V-J combinations with a frequency above 0.0001, which covered roughly 99% of repertoires. The TCS score was defined as F50 (clonal expansion) divided by E x V (chaos), with BLOSUM62-based TCRdist calculated between CDR3 peptides within each V-J. Welch's t-statistics and random forest reduced just over 500 V-J features to fewer than 15, which were used in a naive Bayes classifier (R e1071). Thyroid-blood repertoire similarity was quantified with the Morisita-Horn index. Clones were called with MiXCR by TCRdb after fastp trimmed the public reads at Q25, and only in-frame beta chains were retained. Rows merge per CDR3 protein into single entries with the most common DNA and genes. TCRdb, rather than the study authors, made the V and J calls. This sample gives about 640,000 distinct CDR3 sequences in total; about 45% of them show up just once. Clones ranked in the top ten supply about 7.2% of the sample.

Paper-wide results and their limitations: No statistical method was used to fix the sample size in advance, and group allocation was not hidden from the investigators. Most expanded thyroid clonotypes (frequency above 0.001) were also found in blood, which suggests that blood repertoires may mirror thyroid immune responses. In cross-validation, a model built on a 13 V-J signature told ophthalmopathy apart from stable hyperthyroidism with approximately 90% sensitivity and about 81% specificity, and in testing the same model reached 80%/75%. In validation, the model predicted progression to ophthalmopathy a median of roughly 6.1 months before onset, with approximately 70% sensitivity and about 72% specificity.

CDR1 is given as SGHRS and CDR2 as YFSETQ, both from the germline V gene. The CDR3 runs 13 residues from the cysteine to the phenylalanine. CDR3 DNA only is kept here, 39 bases in frame from base 1. The germline ends are 8 bases apart after V is trimmed by 4 bases and J by 4 bases. Any patient with an uncontrolled infection, another autoimmune disease, pregnancy or lactation was excluded. Diagnoses relied on clinical symptoms, serum thyroxine and TRAb, thyroid ultrasound and orbital computed tomography. Trizol reagent was used to extract total RNA, and RNA quality was then checked on an Agilent 2100 Bioanalyzer.

The sequenced sample consisted of peripheral blood or thyroid tissue (not recorded which). The TCR originated in an adult man with Graves' disease, either hyperthyroidism or ophthalmopathy (not recorded which). The sequence is built from TRBV5-1 and TRBJ1-4, with the D gene call left open. The DNA sequence is given as TGCGCCAGCAGCCGATCCTTTAATGAAAAACTGTTTTTT. Translated, this is CASSRSFNEKLFF. With all but the CDR3 taken from the reference TRBV5-1 and TRBJ1-4 genes, the full variable domain is: KAGVTQTPRYLIKTRGQQVTLSCSPISGHRSVSWYQQTPGQGLQFLFEYFSETQRNKGNFPGRFSGRQFSNSRSEMNVSTLELGDSALYLCASSRSFNEKLFFGSGTQLSVL.